This entry lists 2 T cell receptor beta chains sequenced from one sample in a study of memory CD4+ T cells and cytomegalovirus serostatus. Single viable CD3+CD4+CD8-CD45RO+ cells were sorted as the memory CD4+ T cells. Some clones are missing from TCRdb's copy, which holds only in-frame ones; the method was immunoSEQ multiplex PCR. The table lists over 65,000 clones, 76% of them singletons. The material sequenced was memory CD4+ T cells from blood. These receptors originate from an adult in good health and CMV-seropositive.

The J gene is TRBJ1-2, the V gene TRBV27; possibly TRBD1 for D (6 bases). Trimming shortened V by 5 bases and J by 7 bases, and 14 bases separated the two germline ends. The CDR3 covers 13 residues. Germline CDR1 and CDR2: MNHEY and SMNVEV (reference sequence). The CDR3 here is CASSPSTGFGYTF. The DNA of the CDR3 is TGTGCCAGCAGTCCAAGTACAGGGTTTGGCTACACCTTC.

The chain uses TRBV30 and TRBJ1-1, with 7 nucleotides matching TRBD1. CDR1 and CDR2 from the germline V gene are GTSNPN and SVGIG (reference sequence). Trimming removed 3 bases from V and 3 bases from J; junction bases left unmatched: 10. The CDR3 spans 15 residues. The CDR3 spells CAWRDWRGRDTEAFF. Here the CDR3 DNA reads TGTGCCTGGAGGGACTGGAGGGGGCGCGACACTGAAGCTTTCTTT.